The source of this T cell receptor beta chain is a study of shared clonotypes between healthy human individuals. Many counts were recorded for this clone. The table came from immunoSEQ multiplex PCR; TCRdb's copy has only in-frame clones and leaves some out. The sample lists 100,000 or so clones, around 68% occurring once. CDR1 MGHDK and CDR2 SYGVNS come from the germline V gene. The germline V and J ends were trimmed by 1 base and 5 bases, with 18 bases remaining between them. This CDR3 region has 16 residues. This chain links TRBV25-1 with TRBJ2-7; D might be TRBD1 (8 bases). The sample taken for sequencing was memory CD8+ T cells sorted from blood. Noted subset: CD45RO+ cells pooled with CCR7-negative TemRA cells. The receptor was derived from a woman aged 30 to 39 in good health. DNA of the CDR3: TGTGCCAGCAGTGAATTGGATACAGGGGGGGGAGACGAGCAGTACTTC. Its translation is CASSELDTGGGDEQYF.